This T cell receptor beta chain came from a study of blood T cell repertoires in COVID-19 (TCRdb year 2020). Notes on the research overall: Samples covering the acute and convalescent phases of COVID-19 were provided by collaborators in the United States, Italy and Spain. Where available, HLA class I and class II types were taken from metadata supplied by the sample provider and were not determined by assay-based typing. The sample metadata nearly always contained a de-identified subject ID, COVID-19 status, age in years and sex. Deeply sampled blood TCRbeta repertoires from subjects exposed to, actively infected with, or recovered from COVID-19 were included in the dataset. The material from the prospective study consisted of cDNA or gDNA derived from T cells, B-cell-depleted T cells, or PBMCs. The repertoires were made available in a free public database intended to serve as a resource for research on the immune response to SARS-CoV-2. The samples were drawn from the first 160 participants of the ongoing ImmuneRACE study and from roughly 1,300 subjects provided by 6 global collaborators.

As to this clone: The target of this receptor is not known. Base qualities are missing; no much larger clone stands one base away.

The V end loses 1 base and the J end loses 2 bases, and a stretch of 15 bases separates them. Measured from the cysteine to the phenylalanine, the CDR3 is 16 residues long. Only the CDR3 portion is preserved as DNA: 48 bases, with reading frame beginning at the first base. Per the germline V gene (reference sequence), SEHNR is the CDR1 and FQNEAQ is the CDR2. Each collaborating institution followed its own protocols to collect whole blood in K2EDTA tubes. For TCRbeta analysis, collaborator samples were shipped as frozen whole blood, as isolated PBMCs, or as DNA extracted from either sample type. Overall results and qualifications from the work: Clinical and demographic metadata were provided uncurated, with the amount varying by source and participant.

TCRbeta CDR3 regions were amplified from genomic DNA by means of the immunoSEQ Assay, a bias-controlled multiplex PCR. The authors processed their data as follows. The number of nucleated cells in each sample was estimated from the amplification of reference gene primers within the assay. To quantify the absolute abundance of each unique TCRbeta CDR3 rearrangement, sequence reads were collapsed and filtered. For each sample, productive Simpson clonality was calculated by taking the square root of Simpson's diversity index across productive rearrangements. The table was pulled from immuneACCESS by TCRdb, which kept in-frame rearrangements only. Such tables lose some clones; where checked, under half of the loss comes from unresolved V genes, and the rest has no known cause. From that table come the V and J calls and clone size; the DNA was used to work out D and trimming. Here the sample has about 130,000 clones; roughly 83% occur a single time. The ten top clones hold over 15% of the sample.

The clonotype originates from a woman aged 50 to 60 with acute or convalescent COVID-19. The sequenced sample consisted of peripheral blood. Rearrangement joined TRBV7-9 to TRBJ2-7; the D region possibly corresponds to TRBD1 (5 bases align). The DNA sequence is TGTGCCAGCAGCTTAGGATTAGGGGAATTAGCCTACGAGCAGTACTTC. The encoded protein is CASSLGLGELAYEQYF.